In its sample, the clone carrying this T cell receptor (beta chain) was seen a few times. Its antigen is not known. The treatment is: roughly 10-day PBMC culture with coronavirus spike peptide pools or control peptides (ViraFEST assay). Nucleocapsid antibody negativity, seen both before and after vaccination, demonstrated that healthy vaccine recipients lacked earlier SARS-CoV-2 infection. This sample was included in a study of vaccination and CD4 T cells after COVID-19. Across the whole study: Participants received two doses of either BNT162b2 or mRNA-1273 vaccine. The interval from dose two to post-vaccine sampling had a median of approximately 73 days, and it ranged from 14 to 241.

Cultured CD4+ T-cell DNA underwent Oncomine TCR Beta short-read sequencing. TCRdb passed the PCR reads through MiXCR, listing each CDR3 protein once. The data show some 9,300 distinct CDR3 sequences, 25% seen once. The receptor was derived from a human donor who received a COVID-19 vaccine. This specimen was CD4+ T cells from blood, cultured in vitro, taken before SARS-CoV-2 vaccination.

The CDR3 DNA reads TGTGCCAGCAGTACAGGGGCGGATAATTCACCCCTCCACTTT. Its translation: CASSTGADNSPLHF. The rearrangement uses TRBV4-2 and TRBJ1-6, with 7 bases aligning to TRBD1. Germline V gene sequence: CDR1 LGHNA, CDR2 YNFKEQ. V lost 6 bases and J lost 5; bases outside the gene matches: 4. This CDR3 is 14 amino acids long.